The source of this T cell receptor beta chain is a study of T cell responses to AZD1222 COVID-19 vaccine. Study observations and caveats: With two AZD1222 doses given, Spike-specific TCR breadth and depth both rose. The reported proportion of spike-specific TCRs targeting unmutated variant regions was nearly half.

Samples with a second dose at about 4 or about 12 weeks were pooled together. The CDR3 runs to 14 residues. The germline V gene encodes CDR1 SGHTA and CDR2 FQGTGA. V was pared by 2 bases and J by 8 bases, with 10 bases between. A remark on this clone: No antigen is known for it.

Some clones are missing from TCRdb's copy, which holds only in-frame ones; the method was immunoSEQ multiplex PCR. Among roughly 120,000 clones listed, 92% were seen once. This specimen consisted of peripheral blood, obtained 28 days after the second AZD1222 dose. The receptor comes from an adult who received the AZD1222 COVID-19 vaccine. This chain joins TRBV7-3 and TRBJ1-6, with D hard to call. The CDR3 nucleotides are TGTGCCAGCAGCTTAGGCCTTGGGGATTCACCCCTCCACTTT. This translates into CASSLGLGDSPLHF.